The TCR beta chain described here comes from a study of OX40 agonist ivuxolimab in advanced cancers. Study details: Earlier anti-PD-1, anti-PD-L1 or anti-CTLA-4 therapy was permitted; 40% had received some.

This CDR3 spans 19 amino acids. Germline V gene lookup returns CDR1 SGHRS and CDR2 YFSETQ. Trimming took off 3 bases at V and 0 bases at J, with 22 bases between the two ends. Using immunoSEQ multiplex PCR, the repertoire was profiled, and TCRdb retains in-frame clones only, with some absent. This sample has more than 70,000 clones, with 80% to 90% found just once. Baseline was the first blood sampling point, followed by cycle 4 day 1 and cycle 7 day 1. The J gene is TRBJ2-1, the V gene TRBV5-1, with TRBD2 as a possible D gene (6 bases). The receptor's source is an adult with an advanced solid tumor such as melanoma, head and neck, liver or kidney cancer. Sequenced here: CD4+ or CD8+ T cells sorted from blood, sampled in a trial of the OX40 agonist ivuxolimab. The CDR3 sequence: CASSSEGLATRSSYNEQFF. The CDR3, as DNA: TGCGCCAGCAGCTCGGAGGGATTGGCTACTCGAAGCTCCTACAATGAGCAGTTCTTC. Full variable domain (missing parts from reference TRBV5-1 and TRBJ2-1): KAGVTQTPRYLIKTRGQQVTLSCSPISGHRSVSWYQQTPGQGLQFLFEYFSETQRNKGNFPGRFSGRQFSNSRSEMNVSTLELGDSALYLCASSSEGLATRSSYNEQFFGPGTRLTVL.